This T cell receptor (beta chain) is from a study of T cells after yellow fever vaccination. The sample holds many counts of this clonotype. Its antigen is not identified. The 5'RACE template-switching step produced TCR cDNA and added a universal primer site and UMIs. TCRdb processed the 5' RACE reads anew with MiXCR; each CDR3 protein has one entry. This sample yields approximately 330,000 distinct CDR3 sequences, of which about an eighth are seen a single time; about 3% belongs to the top ten. Study outcomes and limitations: Contamination by abundant bulk-population clonotypes could be present in FACS-sorted repertoires.

The CDR3 spans 17 residues. Trimming stripped 2 bases from V and 2 bases from J, with 17 bases between. CDR1 and CDR2 (germline): LGHNA, YNFKEQ. This receptor was identified in a man aged 18-30 years who received the YFV17D yellow fever vaccine. This sequence joins TRBV4-2 and TRBJ2-3, with D possibly being TRBD1 or TRBD2 (5 bases each). Sequenced material: CD4+ T cells sorted from PBMCs, taken 15 days after the yellow fever booster vaccination. In DNA, the CDR3 is TGTGCCAGCAGCCAATCCCCCGAGGGGCTGGTCACAGATACGCAGTATTTT. Encoded protein: CASSQSPEGLVTDTQYF.